The 13 T cell receptor beta chains presented below share a single source sample, sequenced in a study of T cell responses to AZD1222 COVID-19 vaccine. Assay used: immunoSEQ multiplex PCR; TCRdb lists only in-frame clones, some missing. The sample lists some 86,000 clones, just over 90% occurring once. Sequenced material: peripheral blood, taken 28 days after the second AZD1222 dose. All receptors derive from an adult who received the AZD1222 COVID-19 vaccine.

The chain links TRBV27 to TRBJ2-2, with no clear D. V was cut by 2 bases and J by 1 base, with 5 bases left in between. The CDR3 runs to 14 residues. Looked up from germline, CDR1 is MNHEY and CDR2 is SMNVEV (reference sequence). CDR3 region: CASSLAENTGELFF. The DNA for the CDR3 is TGTGCCAGCAGTTTAGCAGAGAACACCGGGGAGCTGTTTTTT.

The chain carries TRBV5-4 and TRBJ2-3; D tentatively fits TRBD1 or TRBD2 (5 bases each). The CDR3 length is 16 residues. Germline CDR1 and CDR2: SGHNT and YYREEE (reference sequence). With 0 bases removed from V and 4 bases from J, the gap between germline ends came to 15 bases. CDR3: CASSLGGITSPDTQYF. For the CDR3, the DNA is TGTGCCAGCAGCTTGGGGGGGATAACGTCCCCAGATACGCAGTATTTT.

This chain uses TRBV6-5 with TRBJ2-2; no firm D call. This CDR3 contains 14 residues. Looked up from germline, CDR1 is MNHEY and CDR2 is SVGAGI. V was shortened by 1 base and J by 6 bases, with 9 bases between the two germline ends. This CDR3 is CASSYFDWAGELFF. The CDR3 DNA follows: TGTGCCAGCAGTTACTTTGATTGGGCCGGGGAGCTGTTTTTT.

This sequence joins TRBV7-2 and TRBJ1-6; D is ambiguous. V was cut by 1 base and J by 0 bases, with 13 bases left in between. The CDR3 has 18 residues. CDR1 is SGHTA and CDR2 is FQGNSA in the germline V gene. In DNA form, the CDR3 reads TGTGCCAGCAGCTTAGTAGGCAGCTCTACCTCCTATAATTCACCCCTCCACTTT. Translated, it gives CASSLVGSSTSYNSPLHF.

This chain links TRBV28 with TRBJ1-6; D ambiguous. The CDR3 spans 14 residues. V dropped 5 bases and J dropped 8 bases, with 13 bases sitting between them. Germline CDR1 MDHEN, CDR2 SYDVKM. In nucleotides, the CDR3 is TGTGCCAGCAGTCAACCGGGCGAGTATTCACCCCTCCACTTT. Translating it yields CASSQPGEYSPLHF.

This chain links TRBV4-2 with TRBJ2-1, with D possibly called TRBD1 or TRBD2 (5 bases each). The CDR3 is 16 amino acids. V was pared by 1 base and J by 4 bases, with 14 bases between. CDR1 LGHNA and CDR2 YNFKEQ come from the germline V gene. CDR3 nucleotide sequence: TGTGCCAGCAGCCAAGGGGGACCCTACCCTTACAATGAGCAGTTCTTC. As protein: CASSQGGPYPYNEQFF.

J is TRBJ2-3 and V is TRBV9, with 8 positions matching TRBD1. The trim removed 4 bases at V and 0 bases at J, leaving 4 bases unmatched. There are 15 residues in the CDR3. Germline V lookup: CDR1 SGDLS, CDR2 YYNGEE. The CDR3 nucleotides read TGTGCCAGCAGCACCCGGACAGGGAGCACAGATACGCAGTATTTT. Protein sequence: CASSTRTGSTDTQYF. Variable domain in full (rest from reference TRBV9 and TRBJ2-3): DSGVTQTPKHLITATGQRVTLRCSPRSGDLSVYWYQQSLDQGLQFLIQYYNGEERAKGNILERFSAQQFPDLHSELNLSSLELGDSALYFCASSTRTGSTDTQYFGPGTRLTVL.

The chain has TRBV19 and TRBJ1-6, with TRBD1 as a possible D gene (5 bases). The germline CDR1 and CDR2 sequences are LNHDA and SQIVND (reference sequence). The germline V and J ends were trimmed by 4 bases and 14 bases, with 24 bases remaining between them. CDR3 length: 16 amino acids. Written as DNA, the CDR3 is TGTGCCAGTAGTACCCTAATTGGGCAGGGCGTGGGTTCCCTCCACTTT. Protein: CASSTLIGQGVGSLHF.

This chain joins TRBV6-2 or TRBV6-3 and TRBJ1-5; 7 bases are a match to TRBD1. The V gene's germline CDR1 is MNHEY and CDR2 SVGEGT. The CDR3 runs to 17 residues. After removal of 2 bases from V and 1 base from J, the junction contained 8 bases not matched to a gene. This CDR3 reads CASSYGRGLGSNQPQHF. The CDR3 DNA follows: TGTGCCAGCAGTTACGGCAGGGGGTTGGGGAGCAATCAGCCCCAGCATTTT.

The V call is TRBV19, the J call TRBJ2-3; TRBD2 matches 8 bases. Germline V CDR1 and CDR2: LNHDA, SQIVND (reference sequence). After removal of 4 bases from V and 1 base from J, the junction contained 1 base not matched to a gene. The CDR3 runs to 14 residues. Here the CDR3 reads CASSTGGGTDTQYF. The CDR3 nucleotides are TGTGCCAGTAGTACCGGGGGGGGCACAGATACGCAGTATTTT.

V gene TRBV11-2 combines with J gene TRBJ2-2, with 8 bases that match TRBD1. CDR1 and CDR2 (germline): SGHAT, FQNNGV. This CDR3 region has 14 residues. Unmatched junction bases numbered 4, after V lost 5 bases and J lost 5 bases. In DNA form, the CDR3 reads TGTGCCAGCAGCCTGGGACAGGTGACCGGGGAGCTGTTTTTT. It codes for CASSLGQVTGELFF.

The chain links TRBV7-2 to TRBJ2-2; D possibly uses TRBD1 or TRBD2 (7 bases each). With 10 bases removed from V and 4 bases from J, the gap between germline ends came to 19 bases. The CDR3 is made up of 15 amino acids. CDR1 is SGHTA and CDR2 is FQGNSA in the germline V gene. In DNA form, the CDR3 reads TGTGCCATCCTTTGGGAGGGGGCCGTCACCGGGGAGCTGTTTTTT. Translated, it gives CAILWEGAVTGELFF.

J is TRBJ1-6 and V is TRBV7-2, with 9 nucleotides matching TRBD1. This CDR3 contains 15 residues. Germline V gene lookup returns CDR1 SGHTA and CDR2 FQGNSA. Trimming removed 8 bases from V and 7 bases from J; junction bases left unmatched: 9. The CDR3 sequence is CASRTRQGGNSPLHF. CDR3 sequence (DNA): TGTGCCAGCCGAACCCGACAGGGGGGGAATTCACCCCTCCACTTT.